This T cell receptor (beta chain) was recovered during a study of blood T cell repertoires in COVID-19. About the study: There were acute and convalescent COVID-19 samples, and they came from the United States, Italy and Spain. Sources were T cells, B-cell-depleted T cells, or PBMCs; the material itself was cDNA or gDNA.

Authors' methods: Reference gene primers were amplified, and this amplification served to estimate nucleated cell counts. Profiling relied on immunoSEQ multiplex PCR, and the TCRdb table lists in-frame clones only, not all of them. For V, J and clone size, that table is used; D and trimming come from the DNA. The sample consists of under 95,000 clones, more than 85% of them appearing once. Germline V gives CDR1 LGHNA, CDR2 YSLEER. The CDR3 has 15 amino acids. The germline V and J ends were trimmed by 0 bases and 5 bases, with 14 bases remaining between them. The chain joins TRBV4-3 to TRBJ2-7, with TRBD2 as a possible D gene (6 bases). This TCR came from a man aged 45-65 years with COVID-19, enrolled during active disease. The sample comprised peripheral blood. The CDR3 here is CASSQDLGSNNEQYF. The CDR3 DNA is TGCGCCAGCAGCCAAGATCTCGGGAGCAACAACGAGCAGTACTTC.